The present T cell receptor beta chain was sequenced within a study of blood T cell repertoires in COVID-19. Trimming removed 5 bases from V and 5 bases from J, with 15 bases in between. This CDR3 has 14 residues. CDR1 and CDR2 (germline): LGHDT, YNNKEL (reference sequence). Sequenced by immunoSEQ multiplex PCR; TCRdb stores in-frame clones only, minus some. The sample yields about 330,000 clones, about 90% seen once. This clonotype was sampled from a young woman who had recovered from COVID-19. The sample consisted of PBMCs or T cells enriched from blood (not recorded which). This rearrangement joins TRBV3-1 (or the pseudogene TRBV3-2) to TRBJ1-2, with a tentative D call TRBD1 (6 bases). In DNA, the CDR3 is TGTGCCAGCAGCTTAGACAGGTCTCGATATGGCTACACCTTC. Residues: CASSLDRSRYGYTF.